This TCR beta chain was identified in a study of blood T cell repertoires in COVID-19. The trim removed 3 bases at V and 9 bases at J, leaving 3 bases unmatched. CDR1 and CDR2 (germline): GTSNPN, SVGIG (reference sequence). This CDR3 region has 13 residues. This table comes from immunoSEQ multiplex PCR, and its TCRdb copy is limited to in-frame clones, with some not included. The sample lists around 300,000 clones, around 90% occurring once. Enrolled through a virtual design, the participants were between roughly 18 and 100 years of age and came from some 25 US areas. This sequence joins TRBV30 and TRBJ2-5; 14 nucleotides match TRBD2. The receptor was isolated from a woman younger than 35 with acute COVID-19. The sample taken for sequencing was PBMCs or T cells enriched from blood (not recorded which). The DNA for the CDR3 is TGTGCCTGGAGGGGGGGACTAGCGGGAGCCCAGTACTTC. Protein product: CAWRGGLAGAQYF.